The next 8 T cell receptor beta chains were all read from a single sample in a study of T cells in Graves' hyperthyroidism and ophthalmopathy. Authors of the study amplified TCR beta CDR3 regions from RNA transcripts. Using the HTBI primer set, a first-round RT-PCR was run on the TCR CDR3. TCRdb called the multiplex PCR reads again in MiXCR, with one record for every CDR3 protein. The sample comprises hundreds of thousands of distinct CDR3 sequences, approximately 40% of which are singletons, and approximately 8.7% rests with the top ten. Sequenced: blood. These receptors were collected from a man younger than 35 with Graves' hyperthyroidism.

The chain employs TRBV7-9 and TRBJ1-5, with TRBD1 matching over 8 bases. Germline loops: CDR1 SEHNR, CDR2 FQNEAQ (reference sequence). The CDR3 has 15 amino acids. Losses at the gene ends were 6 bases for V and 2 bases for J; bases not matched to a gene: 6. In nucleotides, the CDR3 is TGTGCCAGCAGTTTTTTGACAGGGGGCAATCAGCCCCAGCATTTT. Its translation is CASSFLTGGNQPQHF.

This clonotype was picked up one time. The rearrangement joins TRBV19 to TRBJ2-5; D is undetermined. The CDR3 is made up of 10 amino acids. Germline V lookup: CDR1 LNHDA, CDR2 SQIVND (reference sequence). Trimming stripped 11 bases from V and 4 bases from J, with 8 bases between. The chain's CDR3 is CAWSGETQYF. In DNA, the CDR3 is TGTGCCTGGAGTGGAGAGACCCAGTACTTC.

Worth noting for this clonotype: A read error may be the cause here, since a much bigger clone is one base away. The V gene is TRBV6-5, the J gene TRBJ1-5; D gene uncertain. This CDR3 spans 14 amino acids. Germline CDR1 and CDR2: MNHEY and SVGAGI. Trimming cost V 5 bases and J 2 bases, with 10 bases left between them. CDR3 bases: TGTGCCAGCAGTCGGAGCGAGGGCAATCAGCCCCAGCATTTT. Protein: CASSRSEGNQPQHF.

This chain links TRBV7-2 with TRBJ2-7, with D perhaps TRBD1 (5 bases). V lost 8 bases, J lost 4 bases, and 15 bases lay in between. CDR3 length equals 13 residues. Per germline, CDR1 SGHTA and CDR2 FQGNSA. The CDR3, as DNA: TGTGCCAGCCTAAGGGGCACCCAATACGAGCAGTACTTC. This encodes CASLRGTQYEQYF.

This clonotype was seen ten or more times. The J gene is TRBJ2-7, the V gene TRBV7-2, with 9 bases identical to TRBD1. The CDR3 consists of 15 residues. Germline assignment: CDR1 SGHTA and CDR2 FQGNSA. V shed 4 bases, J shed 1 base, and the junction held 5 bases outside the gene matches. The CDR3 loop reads CASSSAGTGSYEQYF. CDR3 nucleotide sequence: TGTGCCAGCAGCTCTGCCGGGACAGGGTCCTACGAGCAGTACTTC.

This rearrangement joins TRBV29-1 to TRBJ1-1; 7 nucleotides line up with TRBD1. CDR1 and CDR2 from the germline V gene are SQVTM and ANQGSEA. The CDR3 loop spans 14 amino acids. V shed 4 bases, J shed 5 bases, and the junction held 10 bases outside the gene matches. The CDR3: CSVGNGDSWTEAFF. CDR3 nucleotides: TGCAGCGTTGGCAACGGGGACAGTTGGACTGAAGCTTTCTTT. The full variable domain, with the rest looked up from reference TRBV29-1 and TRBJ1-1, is SAVISQKPSRDICQRGTSLTIQCQVDSQVTMMFWYRQQPGQSLTLIATANQGSEATYESGFVIDKFPISRPNLTFSTLTVSNMSPEDSSIYLCSVGNGDSWTEAFFGQGTRLTVV.

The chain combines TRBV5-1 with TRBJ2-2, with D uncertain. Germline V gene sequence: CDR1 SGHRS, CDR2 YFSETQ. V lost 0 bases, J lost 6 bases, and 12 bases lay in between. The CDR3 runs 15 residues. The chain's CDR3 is CASSLGPEPAGELFF. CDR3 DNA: TGCGCCAGCAGCTTGGGCCCTGAGCCCGCCGGGGAGCTGTTTTTT.

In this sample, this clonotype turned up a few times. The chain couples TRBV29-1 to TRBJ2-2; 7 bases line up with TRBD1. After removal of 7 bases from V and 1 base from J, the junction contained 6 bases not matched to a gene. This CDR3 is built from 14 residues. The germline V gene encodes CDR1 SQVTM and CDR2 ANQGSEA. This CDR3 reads CSAPGTENTGELFF. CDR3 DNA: TGCAGCGCCCCCGGGACAGAGAACACCGGGGAGCTGTTTTTT.